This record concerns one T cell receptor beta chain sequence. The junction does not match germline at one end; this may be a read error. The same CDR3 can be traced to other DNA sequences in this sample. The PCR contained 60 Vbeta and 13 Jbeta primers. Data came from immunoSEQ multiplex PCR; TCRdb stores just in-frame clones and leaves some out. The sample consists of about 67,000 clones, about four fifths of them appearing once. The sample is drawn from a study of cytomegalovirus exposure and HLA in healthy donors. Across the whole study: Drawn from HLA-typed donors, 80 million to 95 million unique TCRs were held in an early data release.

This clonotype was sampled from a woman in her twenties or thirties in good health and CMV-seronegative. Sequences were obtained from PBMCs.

The CDR3 loop reads CASSFPSTGNYGYTF. The CDR3 coding sequence is TGCGCCAGCAGCTTCCCTAGTACAGGGAACTATGGCTACACCTTC. This chain joins TRBV28 and TRBJ1-2, with a tentative D call TRBD1 (6 bases). CDR1 is MDHEN, CDR2 SYDVKM, per germline. This CDR3 is built from 15 residues.